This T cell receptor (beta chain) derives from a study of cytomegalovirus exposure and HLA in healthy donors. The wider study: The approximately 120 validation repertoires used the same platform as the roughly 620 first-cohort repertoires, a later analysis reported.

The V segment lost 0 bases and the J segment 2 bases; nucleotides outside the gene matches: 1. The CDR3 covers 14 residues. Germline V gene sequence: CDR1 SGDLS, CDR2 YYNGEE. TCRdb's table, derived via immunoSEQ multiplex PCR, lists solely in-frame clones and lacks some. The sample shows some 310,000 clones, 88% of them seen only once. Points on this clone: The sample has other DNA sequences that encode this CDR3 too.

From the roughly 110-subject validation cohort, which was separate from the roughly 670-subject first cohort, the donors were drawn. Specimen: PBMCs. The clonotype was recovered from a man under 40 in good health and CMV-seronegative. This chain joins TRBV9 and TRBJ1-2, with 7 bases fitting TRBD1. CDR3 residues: CASSVGGGNYGYTF. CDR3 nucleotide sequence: TGTGCCAGCAGCGTAGGAGGGGGCAACTATGGCTACACCTTC.